This T cell receptor (beta chain) was identified during a study of CD8 T cells in Susac syndrome. In germline, CDR1 is SGDLS, CDR2 YYNGEE. The germline V and J ends were trimmed by 0 bases and 2 bases, with 8 bases remaining between them. The CDR3 runs to 14 residues. The RNA, 0.5 to 1 ug, was put through reverse transcription using random hexamers. One entry per CDR3 protein, called by TCRdb with MiXCR from the immunoSEQ multiplex PCR reads. The sample holds about 200,000 distinct CDR3 sequences; nearly 95% are singletons and the top ten take approximately 0.097%. Sample: CD4+ T cells from PBMCs. The receptor was derived from a human donor with multiple sclerosis. V gene TRBV9 combines with J gene TRBJ1-2; D is unclear. The CDR3 DNA reads TGTGCCAGCAGCGTAGGCGTAGGAAACTATGGCTACACCTTC. As protein: CASSVGVGNYGYTF.